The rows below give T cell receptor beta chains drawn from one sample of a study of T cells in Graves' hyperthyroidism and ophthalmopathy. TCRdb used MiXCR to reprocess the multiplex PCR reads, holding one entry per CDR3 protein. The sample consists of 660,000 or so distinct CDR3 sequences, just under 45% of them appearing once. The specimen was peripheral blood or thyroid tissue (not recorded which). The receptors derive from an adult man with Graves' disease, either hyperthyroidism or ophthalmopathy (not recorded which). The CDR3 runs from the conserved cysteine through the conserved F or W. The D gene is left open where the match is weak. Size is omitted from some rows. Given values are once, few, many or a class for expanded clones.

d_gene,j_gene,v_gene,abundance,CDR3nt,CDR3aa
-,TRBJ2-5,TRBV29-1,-,TGCAGCGGGTTGGGAGAGACCCAGTACTTC,CSGLGETQYF
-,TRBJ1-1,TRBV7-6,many,TGTGCCAGCAGCTTAACCCTAGATAAGAACACTGAAGCTTTCTTT,CASSLTLDKNTEAFF
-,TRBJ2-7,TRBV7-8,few,TGTGCCAGCAGCCAAGGAGGCGGGCAACGTGGCGAGCAGTACTTC,CASSQGGGQRGEQYF
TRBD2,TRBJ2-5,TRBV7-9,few,TGTGCCAGCAGCTTGGCCAAGGGACTAGCGGGAGACACCCAGTACTTC,CASSLAKGLAGDTQYF
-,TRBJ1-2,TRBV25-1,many,TGTGCCAGCAGCGCTGGGTTTTCGAGCTACACCTTC,CASSAGFSSYTF
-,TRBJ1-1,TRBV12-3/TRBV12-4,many,TGTGCCAGCAGTTTAATGGGGAACACTGAAGCTTTCTTT,CASSLMGNTEAFF
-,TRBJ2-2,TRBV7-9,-,TGTGCCAGCAGTCACACGCGAAGGGAGCTGTTTTTT,CASSHTRRELFF
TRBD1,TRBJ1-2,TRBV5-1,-,TGCGCCAGCAGCTGGACCCAACAGGGGAGCGGCTACACCTTC,CASSWTQQGSGYTF
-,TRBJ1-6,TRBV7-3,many,TGTGCCAGCAGCCGCGAAAATTCACCCCTCCACTTT,CASSRENSPLHF
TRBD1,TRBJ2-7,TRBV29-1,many,TGCAGCGTGGGAACCGGGACAGGGTACGAGCAGTACTTC,CSVGTGTGYEQYF
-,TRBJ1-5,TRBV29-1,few,TGCAGCGTCTCCAAAGGGGGGGGCAGCCAGCCCCAGCATTTT,CSVSKGGGSQPQHF
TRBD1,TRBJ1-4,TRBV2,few,TGTGCCAGCAGGGACCTACAGGGGGCTCGTGAAAAACTGTTTTTT,CASRDLQGAREKLFF
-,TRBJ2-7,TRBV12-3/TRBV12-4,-,TGTGCCAGCAGTTTCGCAGGATCCCAGCAGTACTTC,CASSFAGSQQYF
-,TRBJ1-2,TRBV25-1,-,TGTGCCAGCAGAGATAAGGCAGCCAGGGACCGTGGCTACACCTTC,CASRDKAARDRGYTF
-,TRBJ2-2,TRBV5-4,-,TGTGCCAGCAGCTCGGCCGTACGAGCGTCCTGGGAGCTGTTTTTT,CASSSAVRASWELFF
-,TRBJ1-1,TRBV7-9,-,TGTGCCAGCAGCTTAGAGTCCCCCCACACTGAAGCTTTCTTT,CASSLESPHTEAFF
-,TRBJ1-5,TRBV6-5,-,TGTGCCACCACCGACAGTATTCGCAATCAGCCCCAGCATTTT,CATTDSIRNQPQHF
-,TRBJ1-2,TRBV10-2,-,TGCGCCAGCAGTGACCTACTCTGGACTCCGGGTGGCTACACCTTC,CASSDLLWTPGGYTF
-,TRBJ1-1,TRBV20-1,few,TGCAGTGCTAGAGAGACGGACAGAGCATTGAACACTGAAGCTTTCTTT,CSARETDRALNTEAFF
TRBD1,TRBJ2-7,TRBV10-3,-,TGTGCCATCATGGATACCGGGACAGGGAATCACGAGCAGTACTTC,CAIMDTGTGNHEQYF
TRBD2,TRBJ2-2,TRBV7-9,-,TGTGCCAGCAGCTCTAGCGGGAGCGGCACCGGGGAGCTGTTTTTT,CASSSSGSGTGELFF
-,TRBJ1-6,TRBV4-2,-,TGTGCCAGCAGCCAAGGTCAGGGAGCGGGTTCACCCCTCCACTTT,CASSQGQGAGSPLHF
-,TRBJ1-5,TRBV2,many,TGTGCCAGCAAGTTGGAGGAGAACAATCAGCCCCAGCATTTT,CASKLEENNQPQHF
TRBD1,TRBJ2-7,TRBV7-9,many,TGTGCCAGCAGCGCAGGGGACAGGCCCGGTGTCTTC,CASSAGDRPGVF
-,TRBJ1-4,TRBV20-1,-,TGCAGTGCTAGTAGGTTGGGAACTAATGAAAAACTGTTTTTT,CSASRLGTNEKLFF
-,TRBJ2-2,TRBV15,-,TGTGCCACCAGCAGAGAACAGGGCAGCACCGGGGAGCTGTTTTTT,CATSREQGSTGELFF
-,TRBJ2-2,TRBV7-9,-,TGTGCCAGCAGCTCAGGGGTCGACACCGGGGAGCTGTTTTTT,CASSSGVDTGELFF
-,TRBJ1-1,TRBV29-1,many,TGCAGCGTTGGGAGGACCTCACGCAATGGTGAAGCTTTCTTT,CSVGRTSRNGEAFF
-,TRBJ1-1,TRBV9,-,TGTGCCAGCAGCGTAGATCCCGGGTTGAACACTGAAGCTTTCTTT,CASSVDPGLNTEAFF
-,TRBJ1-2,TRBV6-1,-,TGTGCCAGCAGTACAGGGATAGCTAACTATGGCTACACCTTC,CASSTGIANYGYTF
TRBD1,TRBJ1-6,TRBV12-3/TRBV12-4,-,TGTGCCAGCAGTTTGAGCGCGGGGACAGATAATTCACCCCTCCACTTT,CASSLSAGTDNSPLHF
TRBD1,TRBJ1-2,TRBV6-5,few,TGTGCCAGCTTGGGACAGTCGGGCTACACCTTC,CASLGQSGYTF
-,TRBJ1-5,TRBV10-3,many,TGTGCCATCAGTGAAGGAATTGATCAGCCCCAGCATTTT,CAISEGIDQPQHF
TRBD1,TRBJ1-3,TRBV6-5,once,TGTGCCAGCAGTTACGAGGGGGCAACTGGAAACACCATATATTTT,CASSYEGATGNTIYF
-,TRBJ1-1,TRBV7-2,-,TGTGCCAGCAGCCAACTCGTGTTGGACACTGAAGCTTTCTTT,CASSQLVLDTEAFF
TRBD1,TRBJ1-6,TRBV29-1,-,TGCAGCGTAGGCCGACAGGGGCCGAATTCACCCCTCCACTTT,CSVGRQGPNSPLHF
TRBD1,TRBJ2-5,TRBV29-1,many,TGCAGCGCCGGGACAGGGGAAGAGACCCAGTACTTC,CSAGTGEETQYF
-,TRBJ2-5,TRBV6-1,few,TGTGCCAGCAGTCCCCCTAACGAGGAAGAGACCCAGTACTTC,CASSPPNEEETQYF
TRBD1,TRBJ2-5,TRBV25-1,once,TGTGCTAGCGAGGACAGGGGGCGCTTCGAAGAGACCCAGTACTTC,CASEDRGRFEETQYF
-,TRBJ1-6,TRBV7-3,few,TGTGCCAGCAGTTACTCGATAGGGGCTGGTTCACCCCTCCACTTT,CASSYSIGAGSPLHF
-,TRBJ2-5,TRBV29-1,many,TGCAGCGTTGAGGTCTCAACCCAAGAGACCCAGTACTTC,CSVEVSTQETQYF